Listed below are T cell receptor beta chains from one sample, sequenced in a study of somatic mutations in cytotoxic T cells in rheumatoid arthritis. Here immunoSEQ multiplex PCR was the method, and the copy in TCRdb shows in-frame clones only, minus some. The table lists 9,000 to 15,000 clones, 70% to 80% of them singletons. The sample was CD8+ T cells sorted from blood. All receptors come from a man between 65 and 85 years old in good health. Both conserved end residues are part of each CDR3. D genes are given only for firm matches. Part of the rows lack a size; the others show once, few, many or a class for expanded clones.

TRBV7-2	TRBJ2-5	NA	NA	TGTGCCAGCAGCTTAGCGGGGGGGCTAGGAGAGACCCAGTACTTC	CASSLAGGLGETQYF
TRBV7-6	TRBJ2-7	TRBD1	NA	TGTGCCAGCAGCCAAGGGACAGGGGGCACCGTGGATTACGAGCAGTACTTC	CASSQGTGGTVDYEQYF
TRBV5-6	TRBJ1-5	NA	NA	TGTGCCAGCAGCTTGGCGGAGGGATTTGGGCAGCCCCAGCATTTT	CASSLAEGFGQPQHF
TRBV19	TRBJ2-2	NA	NA	TGTGCCAGCGCGGTGGGGAGCACCGGGGAGCTGTTTTTT	CASAVGSTGELFF
TRBV28	TRBJ2-1	NA	NA	TGTGCCAGCACTCTTCTGGAGGGGGACAATGAGCAGTTCTTC	CASTLLEGDNEQFF
TRBV19	TRBJ1-1	NA	NA	TGTGCCAGTAGTATTGGTCCGGGCAGGGGGAACACTGAAGCTTTCTTT	CASSIGPGRGNTEAFF
TRBV10-3	TRBJ2-3	NA	NA	TGTGCCATCAGTGAGTCGGCCGGGGGCACAGATACGCAGTATTTT	CAISESAGGTDTQYF
TRBV6-5	TRBJ2-7	NA	NA	TGTGCCAGCAGGGGGGTCGCGGCCCTCTCCTACGAGCAGTACTTC	CASRGVAALSYEQYF
TRBV6-1	TRBJ2-3	NA	NA	TGTGCCAGCAGTGACGGGGGATTCACAGATACGCAGTATTTT	CASSDGGFTDTQYF
TRBV7-6	TRBJ2-3	TRBD2	NA	TGTGCCAGCAGCTTAGGAGCGGGAGGCCGCACAGATACGCAGTATTTT	CASSLGAGGRTDTQYF
TRBV7-9	TRBJ1-1	NA	NA	TGTGCCAGCAGCTTAGGAGGGATGAACACTGAAGCTTTCTTT	CASSLGGMNTEAFF
TRBV10-1	TRBJ2-3	NA	NA	TGCGCCAGCAGTGACGTGGGCCCCGAGAGGACGCAGTATTTT	CASSDVGPERTQYF
TRBV10-2	TRBJ1-1	NA	few	TGCGCCAGCAGTGAGTCCAGGGACACTGAAGCTTTCTTT	CASSESRDTEAFF
TRBV30	TRBJ2-7	TRBD1	NA	TGTGCCTGGAGTGTGACAGGGACGGGGGAGCAGTACTTC	CAWSVTGTGEQYF
TRBV2	TRBJ2-5	TRBD1	NA	TGTGCCAGCAGTGGACAGGGGGCGCGAGAGACCCAGTACTTC	CASSGQGARETQYF
TRBV2	TRBJ1-1	NA	medium-sized	TGTGCCAGCAGACTGGGGGTAGAAACTGAAGCTTTCTTT	CASRLGVETEAFF
TRBV6-5	TRBJ1-1	NA	few	TGTGCCAGCAGCGTGACTTCGGGGAACACTGAAGCTTTCTTT	CASSVTSGNTEAFF
TRBV6-1	TRBJ1-3	NA	NA	TGTGCCAGCAGTGAAGAGGGGGGCGGTGGAAACACCATATATTTT	CASSEEGGGGNTIYF
TRBV29-1	TRBJ1-1	NA	few	TGCAGCGCTGAAAGCTCTGAAGCTTTCTTT	CSAESSEAFF
TRBV5-1	TRBJ2-1	TRBD2	few	TGCGCCAGCAGCCCCGAGGCTAGCGGGAGCTCCTACAATGAGCAGTTCTTC	CASSPEASGSSYNEQFF
TRBV9	TRBJ1-1	TRBD1	few	TGTGCCAGCAGCGCGACAGGGATGAACACTGAAGCTTTCTTT	CASSATGMNTEAFF
TRBV5-6	TRBJ2-1	NA	NA	TGTGCCAGCAGCTTGGATGATGGGGTTGAGTTCTTC	CASSLDDGVEFF
TRBV28	TRBJ2-7	NA	NA	TGTGCCAGCACCTCCTTTCGGGAAAGCTACGAGCAGTACTTC	CASTSFRESYEQYF
TRBV6-5	TRBJ1-1	TRBD1	NA	TGTGCCAGCAGTTTAACCGGGACAGGGGATCCCACTGAAGCTTTCTTT	CASSLTGTGDPTEAFF
TRBV7-9	TRBJ1-2	NA	NA	TGTGCCAGCAGCTCGGACTTTGGCTACACCTTC	CASSSDFGYTF
TRBV7-2	TRBJ2-7	NA	NA	TGTGCCAGCAGCTTAACCTACGAGCAGTACTTC	CASSLTYEQYF
TRBV6-4	TRBJ2-3	TRBD2	NA	TGTGCCAGCAGTGACTCGGGGCGGGGGGGCGCAGATACGCAGTATTTT	CASSDSGRGGADTQYF
TRBV5-6	TRBJ1-2	NA	NA	TGTGCCAGCAGCTTGTGGGGCCGGTCACCTCAATATGGCTACACCTTC	CASSLWGRSPQYGYTF
TRBV5-4	TRBJ2-1	NA	NA	TGTGCCAGCAGCTTGAGGGTAGGCGGGGATGAGCAGTTCTTC	CASSLRVGGDEQFF
TRBV30	TRBJ2-1	NA	once	TGTGCCTGGAGGCCTGATGGAGCGCCCTACAATGAGCAGTTCTTC	CAWRPDGAPYNEQFF
TRBV7-6	TRBJ1-2	NA	NA	TGTGCCAGCAGCTTAGGCCAGCTTTATGGCTACACCTTC	CASSLGQLYGYTF
TRBV21-1	TRBJ1-2	NA	NA	TGTGCCAGCAGCACCCGACAGGGGACGCGGAGTAGCTATGGCTACACCTTC	CASSTRQGTRSSYGYTF
TRBV27	TRBJ1-2	NA	NA	TGTGCCAGCAGGTTGGGGAGCTATGGCTACACCTTC	CASRLGSYGYTF
TRBV27	TRBJ2-7	TRBD2	once	TGTGCCAGCAGTCCGGGGACTAGCGGGAGAAACGAGCAGTACTTC	CASSPGTSGRNEQYF
TRBV4-3	TRBJ2-7	NA	NA	TGCGCCAGCAGCCAAGGGGGACGGGTACCCTACGAGCAGTACTTC	CASSQGGRVPYEQYF
TRBV30	TRBJ2-3	TRBD1	NA	TGTGCCTGCACTCCCGGGACAGGGCCAGATACGCAGTATTTT	CACTPGTGPDTQYF
TRBV4-3	TRBJ1-1	TRBD1	NA	TGCGCCAGCAGCCACAGAACAGGGGGCACTGAAGCTTTCTTT	CASSHRTGGTEAFF
TRBV10-3	TRBJ2-7	NA	NA	TGTGCCATCAGTGGGGAGCCGCCTATCTCCTACGAGCAGTACTTC	CAISGEPPISYEQYF
TRBV18	TRBJ2-7	NA	NA	TGTGCCAGCTCATCGACCGGGACCCTCTCCTACGAGCAGTATTTC	CASSSTGTLSYEQYF
TRBV27	TRBJ1-5	NA	NA	TGTGCCAGCAGACCGACAGGAAATAGCAATCAGCCCCAGCATTTT	CASRPTGNSNQPQHF
TRBV7-2	TRBJ2-1	NA	NA	TGTGCCAGCAGCATAGGAGTACGCTCCTACAATGAGCAGTTCTTC	CASSIGVRSYNEQFF
TRBV19	TRBJ2-1	NA	NA	TGTGCCACCAAGCCGAGTACGGCCTACAATGAGCAGTTCTTC	CATKPSTAYNEQFF
TRBV7-9	TRBJ2-7	TRBD2	few	TGTGCCAGCAGTTCGCTAGCGGGAGTCTACGAGCAGTACTTC	CASSSLAGVYEQYF
TRBV6-5	TRBJ1-2	NA	NA	TGTGCCAGCAGTTCGCAGGGTGGAGGCATCTATGGCTACACCTTC	CASSSQGGGIYGYTF
TRBV30	TRBJ1-6	NA	NA	TGTGCCTGGAGGGGACCGATCAATTCACCCCTCCACTTT	CAWRGPINSPLHF
TRBV18	TRBJ2-7	NA	few	TGTGCCAGCTCACCACAACAGGGGAGGTATACGACCGAGCAGTACTTC	CASSPQQGRYTTEQYF
TRBV27	TRBJ1-1	NA	NA	TGTGCCAGCAGTCCGCTCCCCGGGACGACTGAAGCTTTCTTT	CASSPLPGTTEAFF
TRBV6-4	TRBJ2-5	NA	NA	TGTGCCAGCAGTGAAAGTTCCGGGACCCAAGAGACCCAGTACTTC	CASSESSGTQETQYF
TRBV5-4	TRBJ2-7	NA	once	TGTGCCAGCAGCATTGACAGCTCCTACGAGCAGTACTTC	CASSIDSSYEQYF
TRBV27	TRBJ1-4	TRBD1	few	TGTGCCAGCAGTCTCAGGGGGCTGGCTAATGAAAAACTGTTTTTT	CASSLRGLANEKLFF
TRBV6-5	TRBJ1-5	NA	NA	TGTGCCAGCAGTTACCTCCCCAGGGGAGATCAGCCCCAGCATTTT	CASSYLPRGDQPQHF
TRBV6-1	TRBJ1-1	NA	NA	TGTGCCAGCAGAGGTGGGGGGGGCTTCACTGAAGCTTTCTTT	CASRGGGGFTEAFF
TRBV10-3	TRBJ2-7	TRBD2	NA	TGTGCCATCAGTTCCGGGACTAGCGGCTCCTACGAGCAGTACTTC	CAISSGTSGSYEQYF
TRBV15	TRBJ2-7	TRBD1	NA	TGTGCCACCAGCAGCCCAGCTGACGAGGGGGCGAGGGACGAGCAGTACTTC	CATSSPADEGARDEQYF
TRBV19	TRBJ2-3	TRBD2	NA	TGTGCCAGTAGTACCTTAGCGGGGGGCACAGATACGCAGTATTTT	CASSTLAGGTDTQYF
TRBV4-1	TRBJ2-7	NA	NA	TGCGCCAGCAGCCAAGAGACTTCCTACGAGCAGTACTTC	CASSQETSYEQYF
TRBV27	TRBJ2-1	TRBD2	NA	TGTGCCAGCAGTTTGACTAGCGGGAACTACAATGAGCAGTTCTTC	CASSLTSGNYNEQFF